This T cell receptor beta chain was captured in a study of cytotoxic CD8 clonotypes in ibrutinib-treated CLL. CDR1 is SGDLS, CDR2 YYNGEE, per germline. The J segment lost 0 bases and the V segment lost 1 base, leaving 9 bases of the junction unmatched. CDR3 size: 18 residues. Here immunoSEQ multiplex PCR was the method, and the copy in TCRdb shows in-frame clones only, minus some. The table lists more than 200,000 clones, under 75% of them singletons. The chain joins TRBV9 to TRBJ2-2; TRBD1 matches at 7 bases. This specimen consisted of PBMCs, obtained after 24 months of ibrutinib treatment. This clonotype originated in a human donor with chronic lymphocytic leukemia. CDR3 nucleotides: TGTGCCAGCAGCGTATTGCGGTTGGGGACAGCGAACACCGGGGAGCTGTTTTTT. Its translation: CASSVLRLGTANTGELFF.